These 18 T cell receptor beta chains were sequenced from one sample in a study of shared clonotypes between healthy human individuals. Naive CD8 populations comprised CD45RO-negative cells positively selected for CCR7, excluding terminally differentiated effector memory CD45RA+ cells. The repertoire was sequenced with immunoSEQ multiplex PCR; TCRdb's copy has only in-frame clones and lacks some. The sample yields hundreds of thousands of clones, 85% to 95% seen once. The sample consisted of naive CD8+ T cells sorted from blood. The receptors derive from a man between 25 and 39 years old in good health.

The chain is built from TRBV6-1 and TRBJ2-7, with no clear D. The CDR3 is 12 amino acids. Trimming took 4 bases from V and 6 from J, leaving 10 bases between them. Germline V CDR1 and CDR2: MNHNS, SASEGT. CDR3: CASSAHSAEQYF. The CDR3 DNA reads TGTGCCAGCAGTGCCCACTCCGCCGAGCAGTACTTC.

The chain employs TRBV18 and TRBJ2-3, with 14 bases identical to TRBD2. This CDR3 is built from 17 residues. CDR1 and CDR2 from the germline V gene are KGHSH and LQKENI. After removal of 0 bases from V and 3 bases from J, the junction contained 2 bases not matched to a gene. CDR3 in DNA: TGTGCCAGCTCACCACCGGGACTAGCGGGAGCAACAGATACGCAGTATTTT. It yields the protein CASSPPGLAGATDTQYF.

This clone showed up just once. The chain employs TRBV5-1 and TRBJ2-1; no clear D. Germline CDR1 reads SGHRS; CDR2 reads YFSETQ. The CDR3 runs 13 residues. Between the trimmed V and J ends, which lost 1 base and 12 bases, there was a span of 14 bases. CDR3 residues: CASSLNRRAGQFF. The CDR3 nucleotides are TGCGCCAGCAGCTTGAATCGTCGAGCAGGGCAGTTCTTC.

This chain connects TRBV12-2 to TRBJ2-1. TRBV12-2 is a documented pseudogene. This CDR3 comprises 11 residues. The CDR3 DNA reads TGTGCAAGTCGTGGGAACAATGAGCAGTTCTTC. It encodes CASRGNNEQFF.

This clone was detected once. This chain connects TRBV7-3 to TRBJ2-7; 8 positions agree with TRBD1. Losses at the gene ends were 2 bases for V and 5 bases for J; bases not matched to a gene: 14. The CDR3 length is 17 residues. CDR1 is SGHTA, CDR2 FQGTGA, per germline. The CDR3 bases are TGTGCCAGCAGCTTATACGGACAGGGTTTGGGTAACGACGAGCAGTACTTC. This codes for CASSLYGQGLGNDEQYF.

The chain uses TRBV27 and TRBJ2-7; TRBD1 agrees at 10 bases. Germline CDR1 and CDR2: MNHEY and SMNVEV (reference sequence). V lost 6 bases, J lost 4 bases, and 6 bases stayed unmatched. CDR3 length: 14 residues. CDR3: CASSRQGAVYEQYF. CDR3 bases: TGTGCCAGCAGCCGACAGGGGGCAGTTTACGAGCAGTACTTC.

The chain couples TRBV15 to TRBJ1-1; D is unresolved. The CDR3 runs to 12 residues. The V end lost 5 bases, the J end lost 4 bases, and 8 bases lay between the germline ends. CDR1 and CDR2 from the germline V gene are LNHNV and YYDKDF (reference sequence). The CDR3 DNA sequence: TGTGCCACCAGCGGCGGCGTCACTGAAGCTTTCTTT. It codes for CATSGGVTEAFF. The full variable domain, its missing parts supplied by reference TRBV15 and TRBJ1-1, is DAMVIQNPRYQVTQFGKPVTLSCSQTLNHNVMYWYQQKSSQAPKLLFHYYDKDFNNEADTPDNFQSRRPNTSFCFLDIRSPGLGDTAMYLCATSGGVTEAFFGQGTRLTVV.

The chain combines TRBV6-5 with TRBJ2-1, with D tentatively TRBD2 (5 bases). Trimming left V 6 bases short and J 10 bases short, with 16 bases between. The CDR3 consists of 13 residues. The germline gives CDR1 MNHEY, CDR2 SVGAGI. The CDR3 is CASSPLDSAEQFF. In DNA, the CDR3 is TGTGCCAGCAGCCCACTCGATAGCGCCGAGCAGTTCTTC.

The chain links TRBV25-1 to TRBJ1-1; weak D call: TRBD1 (5 bases). The germline gives CDR1 MGHDK, CDR2 SYGVNS. This CDR3 is built from 13 residues. Trimming took off 7 bases at V and 5 bases at J, with 14 bases between the two ends. The CDR3 protein is CASTPMGGTEAFF. Here the CDR3 DNA reads TGTGCCAGCACGCCGATGGGGGGGACTGAAGCTTTCTTT.

The chain combines TRBV10-3 with TRBJ2-7, with D possibly being TRBD2 (5 bases). The germline gives CDR1 ENHRY, CDR2 SYGVKD. The CDR3 sequence is 16 residues long. V lost 3 bases and J lost 7, with 22 bases in between. CDR3 coding DNA: TGTGCCATCAGTGACCGGGGTATGGGCGCCCGAACTGAGCAGTACTTC. The encoded protein is CAISDRGMGARTEQYF.

The gene calls are TRBV28 and TRBJ2-7; D is ambiguous. The V gene's germline CDR1 is MDHEN and CDR2 SYDVKM. There are 13 residues in the CDR3. V lost 2 bases to trimming and J lost 6 bases, with 11 bases between them. This CDR3 is CASSLTPPREQYF. CDR3 nucleotides: TGTGCCAGCAGTTTAACCCCTCCTCGCGAGCAGTACTTC.

This clone was observed once. The chain carries TRBV28 and TRBJ1-4; D might be TRBD1 (5 bases). Trimming took off 6 bases at V and 5 bases at J, with 16 bases between the two ends. Germline V gene sequence: CDR1 MDHEN, CDR2 SYDVKM. This CDR3 is 15 amino acids long. The CDR3 sequence: CASSTPADTNEKLFF. CDR3 nucleotides: TGTGCCAGCAGCACCCCCGCGGACACAAATGAAAAACTGTTTTTT.

This chain links TRBV6-1 with TRBJ2-1; no definite D call. The CDR3 is 13 residues long. V lost 7 bases and J 3 bases, leaving 10 bases between the germline ends. The germline CDR1 and CDR2 sequences are MNHNS and SASEGT. CDR3 loop: CASTSLHYNEQFF. The DNA of the CDR3 is TGTGCCAGCACGTCGCTGCACTACAATGAGCAGTTCTTC.

The chain links TRBV7-9 to TRBJ2-1; 9 bases align to TRBD1. Losses at the gene ends were 1 base for V and 7 bases for J; bases not matched to a gene: 14. Germline CDR1 reads SEHNR; CDR2 reads FQNEAQ (reference sequence). This CDR3 contains 18 residues. CDR3: CASSLELGRGQGKNEQFF. The CDR3 DNA follows: TGTGCCAGCAGCTTAGAGTTGGGCCGAGGACAGGGGAAAAATGAGCAGTTCTTC.

A remark on this clone: Relative to the germline gene, one junction end is altered; a read error may explain this. The chain employs TRBV7-7 and TRBJ2-1; 8 bases are shared with TRBD1. Germline V gives CDR1 SSHAT, CDR2 FNYEAQ (reference sequence). The CDR3 contains 15 residues. CDR3 nucleotide sequence: TGTGCTAGCAGCCCAGGGACAGGAACTGCGAATGAGCAGTTCTTC. This encodes CASSPGTGTANEQFF.

The rearrangement uses TRBV5-8 and TRBJ2-1; a weak D match, TRBD1 (5 bases). Trimming removed 6 bases from V and 5 bases from J, with 12 bases in between. Germline values: CDR1 SGHTS, CDR2 YDEGEE. The CDR3 loop spans 13 amino acids. The CDR3 bases are TGTGCCAGCAAAAAACAGGAGAACAATGAGCAGTTCTTC. Encoded protein: CASKKQENNEQFF.

The rearrangement links TRBV9 to TRBJ2-5; D is perhaps TRBD1 or TRBD2 (5 bases each). The length of the CDR3 is 14 residues. Trimming took 3 bases from V and 5 from J, leaving 14 bases between them. CDR1 is SGDLS and CDR2 is YYNGEE in the germline V gene. CDR3 DNA: TGTGCCAGCAGCGGCGCCGGGACGGGGGAGACCCAGTACTTC. It yields the protein CASSGAGTGETQYF. Looking up the rest from reference TRBV9 and TRBJ2-5 gives the full variable domain: DSGVTQTPKHLITATGQRVTLRCSPRSGDLSVYWYQQSLDQGLQFLIQYYNGEERAKGNILERFSAQQFPDLHSELNLSSLELGDSALYFCASSGAGTGETQYFGPGTRLLVL.

This clone appeared many times. The V and J genes are TRBV2 and TRBJ1-2; no reliable D call. The CDR3 is 15 residues long. Germline lookup yields CDR1 SNHLY and CDR2 FYNNEI. Trimming shortened V by 4 bases and J by 4 bases, and 16 bases separated the two germline ends. CDR3 residues: CASSGTLESGYGYTF. The DNA for the CDR3 is TGTGCCAGCAGTGGAACCCTCGAGTCGGGCTATGGCTACACCTTC.